The 2 T cell receptor beta chains given below trace back to one sample, sequenced in a study of cytomegalovirus exposure and HLA in healthy donors. With 60 Vbeta and 13 Jbeta primers, the PCR was carried out. Profiling relied on immunoSEQ multiplex PCR, and the TCRdb table lists in-frame clones only, not all of them. The sample holds 110,000 to 150,000 clones; roughly three quarters are singletons and the top ten take 1.5% to 2%. Input material: PBMCs. Receptors were obtained from a woman in her 30s in good health and CMV-seronegative.

This clone was counted a few times. The chain is built from TRBV11-2 and TRBJ1-2; the match to TRBD1 covers 7 bases. The junction had 17 bases not matched to a gene; V was cut back by 5 bases and J by 11 bases. CDR1 is SGHAT, CDR2 FQNNGV, per germline. This CDR3 contains 15 residues. This CDR3 reads CASSLYGTAGGRYTF. DNA for the CDR3: TGTGCCAGCAGCCTCTACGGGACAGCCGGAGGGCGGTACACCTTC.

This clone was seen a few times. V gene TRBV19 combines with J gene TRBJ2-2, with 7 positions matching TRBD1. In germline, CDR1 is LNHDA, CDR2 SQIVND (reference sequence). This CDR3 comprises 14 residues. With 6 bases clipped from V and 4 bases from J, the junction kept 5 bases outside the gene matches. CDR3 coding DNA: TGTGCCAGTAGCTCGACAGGGCGCACCGGGGAGCTGTTTTTT. This codes for CASSSTGRTGELFF.